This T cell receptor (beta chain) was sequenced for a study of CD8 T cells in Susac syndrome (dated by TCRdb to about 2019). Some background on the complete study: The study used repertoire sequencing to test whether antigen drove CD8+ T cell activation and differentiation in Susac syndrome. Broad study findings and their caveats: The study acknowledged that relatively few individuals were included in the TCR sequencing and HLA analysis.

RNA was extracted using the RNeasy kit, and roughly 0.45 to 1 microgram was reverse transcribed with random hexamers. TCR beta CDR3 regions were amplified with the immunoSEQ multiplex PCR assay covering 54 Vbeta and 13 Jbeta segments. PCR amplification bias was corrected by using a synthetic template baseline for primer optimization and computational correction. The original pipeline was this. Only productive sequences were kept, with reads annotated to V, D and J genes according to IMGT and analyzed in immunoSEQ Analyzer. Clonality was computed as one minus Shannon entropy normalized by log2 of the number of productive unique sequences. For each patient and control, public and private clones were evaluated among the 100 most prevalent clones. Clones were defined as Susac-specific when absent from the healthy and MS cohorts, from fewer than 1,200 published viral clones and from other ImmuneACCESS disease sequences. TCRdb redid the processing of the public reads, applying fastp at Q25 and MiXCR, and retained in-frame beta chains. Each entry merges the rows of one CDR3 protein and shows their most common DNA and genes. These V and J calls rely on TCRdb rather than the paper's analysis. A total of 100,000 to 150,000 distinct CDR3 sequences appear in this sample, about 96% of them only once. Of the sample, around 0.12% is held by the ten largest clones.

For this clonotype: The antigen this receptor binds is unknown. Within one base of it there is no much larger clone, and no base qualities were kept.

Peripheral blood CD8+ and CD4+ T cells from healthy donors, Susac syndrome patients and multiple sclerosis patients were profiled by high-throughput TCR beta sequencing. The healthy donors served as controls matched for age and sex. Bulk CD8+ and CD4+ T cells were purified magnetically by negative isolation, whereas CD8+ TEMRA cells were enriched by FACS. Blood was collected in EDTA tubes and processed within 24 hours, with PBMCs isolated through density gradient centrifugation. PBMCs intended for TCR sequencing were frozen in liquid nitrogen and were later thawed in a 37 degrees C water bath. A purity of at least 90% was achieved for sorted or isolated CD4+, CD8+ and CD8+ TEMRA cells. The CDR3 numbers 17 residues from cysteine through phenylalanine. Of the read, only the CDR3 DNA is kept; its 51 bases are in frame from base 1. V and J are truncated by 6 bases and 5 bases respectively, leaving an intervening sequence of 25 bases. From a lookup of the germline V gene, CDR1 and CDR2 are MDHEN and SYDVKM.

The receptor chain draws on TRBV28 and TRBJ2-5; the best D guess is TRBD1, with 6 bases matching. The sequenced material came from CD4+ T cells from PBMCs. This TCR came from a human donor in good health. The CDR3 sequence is CASSLRGTGRLGETQYF. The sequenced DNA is TGTGCCAGCAGCCTAAGGGGAACAGGGCGCTTGGGGGAGACCCAGTACTTC.